These 13 T cell receptor beta chains came from one sample sequenced in a study of T cell changes during pregnancy in multiple sclerosis. Some clones are missing from TCRdb's copy, which holds only in-frame ones; the method was immunoSEQ multiplex PCR. The sample lists 90,000 or so clones; approximately 90% were seen once. Sequenced here: peripheral blood, sampled in the first trimester of pregnancy. Receptor source: a female donor in good health, enrolled as a control in a pregnancy study.

CDR3 nucleotide sequence: TGTGCCTGGAGTGAAAGCGAAGAGACCCAGTACTTC. It is translated as CAWSESEETQYF. This chain links TRBV30 with TRBJ2-5; D remains ambiguous. Trimming took 1 base from V and 3 from J, leaving 6 bases between them. The CDR3 is made up of 12 amino acids. The germline CDR1 and CDR2 sequences are GTSNPN and SVGIG (reference sequence). The entire variable domain, with the rest obtained from reference TRBV30 and TRBJ2-5, is as follows: SQTIHQWPATLVQPVGSPLSLECTVEGTSNPNLYWYRQAAGRGLQLLFYSVGIGQISSEVPQNLSASRPQDRQFILSSKKLLLSDSGFYLCAWSESEETQYFGPGTRLLVL.

The genes are TRBV28 and TRBJ1-2; 7 bases are a match to TRBD1. The CDR3 has 16 amino acids. J gave up 0 bases and V 7 bases, and 11 bases lay outside the gene matches. The germline V gene has CDR1 MDHEN and CDR2 SYDVKM. The CDR3 is CASTTPGQPTNYGYTF. The CDR3 coding sequence is TGTGCCAGCACCACCCCGGGACAGCCGACTAACTATGGCTACACCTTC.

This chain joins TRBV28 and TRBJ2-3, with 9 positions matching TRBD2. This CDR3 comprises 14 residues. V was pared by 6 bases and J by 8 bases, with 9 bases of the junction left unmatched. Looked up from germline, CDR1 is MDHEN and CDR2 is SYDVKM. Here the CDR3 reads CASSPGTSRRTQYF. As DNA, the CDR3 is TGTGCCAGCAGCCCCGGGACTAGCAGGCGTACGCAGTATTTT.

CDR3 in amino acids: CASSEAGTGRSYGYTF. The CDR3 region has the DNA TGTGCCAGCAGTGAAGCTGGAACAGGGAGATCATATGGCTACACCTTC. J is TRBJ1-2 and V is TRBV6-1, with D tentatively TRBD1 (6 bases). Trimming took off 0 bases at V and 5 bases at J, with 16 bases between the two ends. Per germline, CDR1 MNHNS and CDR2 SASEGT. The CDR3 is 16 residues long.

J is TRBJ1-1 and V is TRBV10-3, with TRBD1 identical over 9 bases. J gave up 0 bases and V 7 bases, and 12 bases lay outside the gene matches. The CDR3 length is 17 residues. Germline values: CDR1 ENHRY, CDR2 SYGVKD. The CDR3 DNA reads TGTGCCATCAAGGGGCACGGGACAGGGTTGATGAACACTGAAGCTTTCTTT. This sequence encodes CAIKGHGTGLMNTEAFF.

The rearrangement links TRBV19 to TRBJ2-5; D perhaps matches TRBD2 (5 bases). Trimming left V 6 bases short and J 0 bases short, with 11 bases between. This CDR3 comprises 14 residues. The V gene's germline CDR1 is LNHDA and CDR2 SQIVND (reference sequence). The CDR3 bases are TGTGCCAGTAGCGTGGCGGGCAACCAAGAGACCCAGTACTTC. Protein product: CASSVAGNQETQYF.

The CDR3: CASSGEWGGQGYTF. The CDR3 bases are TGTGCCAGCAGTGGGGAATGGGGGGGCCAAGGCTACACCTTC. J is TRBJ1-2 and V is TRBV2; weak D call: TRBD1 (6 bases). The germline V and J ends were trimmed by 4 bases and 8 bases, with 17 bases remaining between them. The CDR3 runs 14 residues. Germline V lookup: CDR1 SNHLY, CDR2 FYNNEI.

The chain combines TRBV5-4 with TRBJ2-7; 15 bases align to TRBD2. V shed 4 bases, J shed 3 bases, and the junction held 2 bases outside the gene matches. The CDR3 length is 15 residues. Germline V CDR1 and CDR2: SGHNT, YYREEE (reference sequence). CDR3 in amino acids: CASSPGLAGGYEQYF. DNA for the CDR3: TGTGCCAGCAGCCCGGGACTAGCGGGGGGCTACGAGCAGTACTTC. Combining the CDR3 with reference TRBV5-4 and TRBJ2-7 gives the whole variable domain ETGVTQSPTHLIKTRGQQVTLRCSSQSGHNTVSWYQQALGQGPQFIFQYYREEENGRGNFPPRFSGLQFPNYSSELNVNALELDDSALYLCASSPGLAGGYEQYFGPGTRLTVT.

This clone was counted once. The chain employs TRBV10-3 and TRBJ2-5, with 8 nucleotides matching TRBD2. J was trimmed by 4 bases and V by 2 bases; bases with no gene match: 6. The V gene's germline CDR1 is ENHRY and CDR2 SYGVKD. The CDR3 totals 15 residues. CDR3 region: CAISEASGGRETQYF. Here the CDR3 DNA reads TGTGCCATCAGTGAGGCAAGCGGGGGTAGAGAGACCCAGTACTTC.

Here the CDR3 DNA reads TGTGCCAGCAGTGATCGGCGGGGGGGCCTCGTAGATACGCAGTATTTT. Amino acid sequence: CASSDRRGGLVDTQYF. The chain carries TRBV25-1 and TRBJ2-3; 9 positions agree with TRBD2. The J segment lost 5 bases and the V segment lost 3 bases, leaving 9 bases of the junction unmatched. Germline CDR1 is MGHDK and CDR2 is SYGVNS. The CDR3 is 16 amino acids.

V gene TRBV28 combines with J gene TRBJ2-1; perhaps TRBD1 as D (6 bases). The germline CDR1 and CDR2 sequences are MDHEN and SYDVKM. CDR3 length: 12 residues. Trimming pared 5 bases from V and 4 bases from J, leaving 6 bases between. The CDR3, as DNA: TGTGCCAGCAGTGGACAGTACAATGAGCAGTTCTTC. This sequence encodes CASSGQYNEQFF.

The chain employs TRBV12-5 and TRBJ1-2; perhaps TRBD1 as D (6 bases). Germline V CDR1 and CDR2: LGHNT, FRNRAP. This CDR3 has 15 residues. V lost 0 bases and J 5 bases, leaving 13 bases between the germline ends. In DNA form, the CDR3 reads TGTGCTAGTGGTTTGGTTAGGGACAAGGGGTATGGCTACACCTTC. It encodes CASGLVRDKGYGYTF.

This clone showed up just a few times. CDR3 sequence: CAISTRTDDSPLHF. CDR3 bases: TGTGCCATCAGTACCCGGACAGATGATTCACCCCTCCACTTT. This chain joins TRBV10-3 and TRBJ1-6, with TRBD1 as a possible D gene (6 bases). The CDR3 runs to 14 residues. The germline V and J ends were trimmed by 5 bases and 8 bases, with 13 bases remaining between them. Looked up from germline, CDR1 is ENHRY and CDR2 is SYGVKD.